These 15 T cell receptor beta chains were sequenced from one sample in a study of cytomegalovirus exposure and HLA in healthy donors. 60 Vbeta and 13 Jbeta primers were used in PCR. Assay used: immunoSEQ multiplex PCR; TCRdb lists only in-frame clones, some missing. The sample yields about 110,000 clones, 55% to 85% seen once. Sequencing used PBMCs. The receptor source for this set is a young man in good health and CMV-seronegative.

The CDR3 reads CASTAAGLVGRETQYF. The DNA for the CDR3 is TGTGCCAGCACCGCAGCTGGACTAGTCGGTCGAGAGACCCAGTACTTC. V usage is TRBV2 and J usage is TRBJ2-5; TRBD2 aligns across 7 bases. Trimming at V came to 7 bases and at J to 4 bases, leaving 15 bases not matched to a gene. Germline CDR1 is SNHLY and CDR2 is FYNNEI. This CDR3 comprises 16 residues. Combining the CDR3 with reference TRBV2 and TRBJ2-5 gives the whole variable domain EPEVTQTPSHQVTQMGQEVILRCVPISNHLYFYWYRQILGQKVEFLVSFYNNEISEKSEIFDDQFSVERPDGSNFTLKIRSTKLEDSAMYFCASTAAGLVGRETQYFGPGTRLLVL.

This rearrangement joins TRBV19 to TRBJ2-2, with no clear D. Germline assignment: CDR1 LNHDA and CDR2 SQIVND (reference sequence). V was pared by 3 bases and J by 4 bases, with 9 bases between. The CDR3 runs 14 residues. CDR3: CASSMESGTGELFF. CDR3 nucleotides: TGTGCCAGTAGTATGGAGTCGGGCACCGGGGAGCTGTTTTTT. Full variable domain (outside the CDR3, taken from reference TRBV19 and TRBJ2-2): DGGITQSPKYLFRKEGQNVTLSCEQNLNHDAMYWYRQDPGQGLRLIYYSQIVNDFQKGDIAEGYSVSREKKESFPLTVTSAQKNPTAFYLCASSMESGTGELFFGEGSRLTVL.

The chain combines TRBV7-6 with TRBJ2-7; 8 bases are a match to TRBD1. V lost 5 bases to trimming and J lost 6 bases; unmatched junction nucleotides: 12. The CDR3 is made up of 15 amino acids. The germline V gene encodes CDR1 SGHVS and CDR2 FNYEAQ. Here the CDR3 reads CASSPRTGYDGEQYF. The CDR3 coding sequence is TGTGCCAGCAGCCCGCGGACAGGGTATGATGGCGAGCAGTACTTC.

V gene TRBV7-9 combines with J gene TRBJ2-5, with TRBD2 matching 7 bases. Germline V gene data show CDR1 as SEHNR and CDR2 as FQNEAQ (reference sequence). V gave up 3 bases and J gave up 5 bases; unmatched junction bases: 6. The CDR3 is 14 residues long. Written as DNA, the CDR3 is TGTGCCAGCAGCTTCCTAGCGGTTCATGAGACCCAGTACTTC. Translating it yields CASSFLAVHETQYF.

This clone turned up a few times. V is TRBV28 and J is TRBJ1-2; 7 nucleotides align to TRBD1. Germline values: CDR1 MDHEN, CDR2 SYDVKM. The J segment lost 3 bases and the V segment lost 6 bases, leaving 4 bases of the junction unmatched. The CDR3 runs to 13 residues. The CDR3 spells CASRRQGYYGYTF. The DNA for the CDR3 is TGTGCCAGCAGGAGACAGGGATACTATGGCTACACCTTC.

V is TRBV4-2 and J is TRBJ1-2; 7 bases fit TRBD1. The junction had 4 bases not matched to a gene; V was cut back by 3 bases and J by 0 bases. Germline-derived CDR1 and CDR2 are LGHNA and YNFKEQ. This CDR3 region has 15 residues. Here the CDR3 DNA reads TGTGCCAGCAGCCACGACAGGGCTTCTAACTATGGCTACACCTTC. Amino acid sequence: CASSHDRASNYGYTF.

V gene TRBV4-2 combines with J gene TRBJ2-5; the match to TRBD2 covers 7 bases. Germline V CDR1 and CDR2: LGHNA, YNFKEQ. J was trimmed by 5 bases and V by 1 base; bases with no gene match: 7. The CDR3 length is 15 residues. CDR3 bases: TGTGCCAGCAGCCAAGGTGGGGAGGGCCTTGAGACCCAGTACTTC. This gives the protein CASSQGGEGLETQYF.

The CDR3 nucleotides read TGTGCCAGCAGCTTAGTTACTAGCCCCACGGCCAACGTCCTGACTTTC. This gives the protein CASSLVTSPTANVLTF. This chain joins TRBV7-8 and TRBJ2-6, with D perhaps matching TRBD2 (6 bases). Germline CDR1 and CDR2: SGHVS and FQNEAQ. Trimming removed 1 base at V and 6 bases at J, with 13 bases between. CDR3 length equals 16 residues.

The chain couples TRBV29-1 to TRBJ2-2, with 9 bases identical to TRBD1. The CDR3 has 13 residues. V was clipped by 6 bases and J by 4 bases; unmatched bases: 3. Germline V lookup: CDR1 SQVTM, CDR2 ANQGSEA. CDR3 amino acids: CSVTTGGTGELFF. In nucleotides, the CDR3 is TGCAGCGTAACGACAGGGGGCACCGGGGAGCTGTTTTTT.

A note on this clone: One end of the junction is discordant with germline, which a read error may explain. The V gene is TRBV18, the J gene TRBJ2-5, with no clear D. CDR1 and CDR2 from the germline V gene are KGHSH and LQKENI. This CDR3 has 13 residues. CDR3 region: CASSGDLQETQYF. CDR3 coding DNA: TGTGCCAGCTCAGGAGACCTCCAAGAGACTCAGTACTTC.

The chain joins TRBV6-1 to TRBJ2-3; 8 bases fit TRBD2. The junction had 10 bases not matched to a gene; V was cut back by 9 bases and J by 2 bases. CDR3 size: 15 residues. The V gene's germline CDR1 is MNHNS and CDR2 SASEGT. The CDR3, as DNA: TGTGCCAGTACGATATCCGGGAGGGTCACAGATACGCAGTATTTT. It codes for CASTISGRVTDTQYF.

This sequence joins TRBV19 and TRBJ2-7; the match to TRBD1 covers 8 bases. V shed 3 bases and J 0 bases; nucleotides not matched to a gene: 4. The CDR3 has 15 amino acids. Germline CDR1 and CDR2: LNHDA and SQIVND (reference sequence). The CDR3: CASSIGQGVSYEQYF. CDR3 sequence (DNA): TGTGCCAGTAGTATTGGACAGGGTGTCTCCTACGAGCAGTACTTC.

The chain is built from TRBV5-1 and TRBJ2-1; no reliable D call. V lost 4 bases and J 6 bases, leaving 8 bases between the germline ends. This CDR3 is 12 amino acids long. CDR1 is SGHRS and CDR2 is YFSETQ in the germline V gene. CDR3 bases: TGCGCCAGCAGCCGTACTTTCAATGAGCAGTTCTTC. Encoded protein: CASSRTFNEQFF. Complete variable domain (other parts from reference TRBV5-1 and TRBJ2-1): KAGVTQTPRYLIKTRGQQVTLSCSPISGHRSVSWYQQTPGQGLQFLFEYFSETQRNKGNFPGRFSGRQFSNSRSEMNVSTLELGDSALYLCASSRTFNEQFFGPGTRLTVL.

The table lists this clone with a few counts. The CDR3 DNA reads TGTGCCACCAGCAGGGAACAGAGCGAGCAGTACTTC. Amino acid sequence: CATSREQSEQYF. This rearrangement joins TRBV15 to TRBJ2-7; D is uncertain. The germline V gene has CDR1 LNHNV and CDR2 YYDKDF (reference sequence). Trimming took 3 bases from V and 6 from J, leaving 9 bases between them. This CDR3 has 12 amino acids.

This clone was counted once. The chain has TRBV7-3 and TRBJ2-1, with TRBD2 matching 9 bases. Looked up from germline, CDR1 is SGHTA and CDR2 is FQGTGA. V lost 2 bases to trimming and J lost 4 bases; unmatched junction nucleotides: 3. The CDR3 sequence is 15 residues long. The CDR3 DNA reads TGTGCCAGCAGCTTAGCGGGAGGGCTGTACAATGAGCAGTTCTTC. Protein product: CASSLAGGLYNEQFF.